Listed below are T cell receptor beta chains from one sample, sequenced in a study of blood T cells in healthy people across ages. A single record per CDR3 protein comes from TCRdb applying MiXCR to the 5' RACE reads. Of fewer than 900,000 distinct CDR3 sequences in the sample, roughly 45% were seen once. Sequencing was performed on blood. The receptors were gathered from a woman aged 55-70 years in good health. CDR3s include the opening cysteine and the closing phenylalanine or tryptophan. A D gene is named only where the DNA matches it firmly. Clone sizes are given selectively: once, few, many, or a class where the clone is expanded.

TRBV7-2	TRBJ1-2	TRBD1	few	CASSSRTGEVYGYTF	TGTGCCAGCAGCTCAAGGACAGGGGAGGTATATGGCTACACCTTC
TRBV6-1	TRBJ2-7	NA	few	CASSEQANYEQYF	TGTGCCAGCAGTGAACAGGCGAACTACGAGCAGTACTTC
TRBV13	TRBJ2-7	NA	many	CASSFYNEQYF	TGTGCCAGCAGCTTTTACAATGAGCAGTACTTC
TRBV7-2	TRBJ2-5	TRBD2	many	CASSPRLAGEETQYF	TGCGCCAGCAGCCCCCGACTAGCGGGAGAAGAGACCCAGTACTTC
TRBV20-1	TRBJ1-2	NA	few	CSARDGGGIANYGYTF	TGCAGTGCTAGAGATGGGGGTGGCATCGCTAACTATGGCTACACCTTC
TRBV9	TRBJ2-5	TRBD1	NA	CASSVTRQGETQYF	TGTGCCAGCAGCGTGACCCGACAGGGGGAGACCCAGTACTTC
TRBV4-3	TRBJ2-5	TRBD2	few	CASSPGLAGAKETQYF	TGCGCCAGCAGCCCCGGACTAGCGGGAGCCAAAGAGACCCAGTACTTC
TRBV6-2/TRBV6-3	TRBJ2-7	TRBD2	NA	CASKRPGLALCEQYF	TGTGCCAGCAAGAGACCGGGACTAGCTCTCTGTGAGCAGTACTTC
TRBV20-1	TRBJ2-1	NA	NA	CSARDGSSSYDEQFF	TGCAGTGCTAGAGATGGCTCGAGCTCCTACGATGAGCAGTTCTTC
TRBV20-1	TRBJ2-1	TRBD2	few	CSAPASGGVNEQFF	TGCAGTGCCCCGGCTAGCGGGGGGGTAAATGAGCAGTTCTTC
TRBV20-1	TRBJ1-4	NA	NA	CSGRRPNEKLFF	TGCAGTGGCCGACGGCCTAATGAAAAACTGTTTTTT
TRBV5-4	TRBJ2-3	TRBD2	few	CADERGGDGTDTQYF	TGTGCCGACGAGCGGGGGGGCGATGGCACAGATACGCAGTATTTT
TRBV5-6	TRBJ2-3	TRBD2	many	CASSLAPSGRASDTQYF	TGTGCCAGCAGCTTGGCTCCTAGCGGGAGGGCATCAGATACGCAGTATTTT
TRBV20-1	TRBJ2-1	NA	few	CSAAPLGNNEQFF	TGCAGTGCTGCCCCCCTAGGTAACAATGAGCAGTTCTTC
TRBV5-1	TRBJ2-5	NA	NA	CASSLWDGQETQYF	TGCGCCAGCAGCTTGTGGGACGGACAAGAGACCCAGTACTTC
TRBV12-3/TRBV12-4	TRBJ1-1	NA	NA	CASSPPRGRGNTEAFF	TGTGCCAGCAGTCCCCCACGGGGGCGGGGGAACACTGAAGCTTTCTTT
TRBV6-1	TRBJ2-3	NA	few	CASKLGYTDTQYF	TGTGCCAGCAAACTGGGATACACAGATACGCAGTATTTT
TRBV3-1	TRBJ2-7	TRBD1	NA	CASSRVKQGAYEQYF	TGTGCCAGCAGCCGAGTAAAACAGGGGGCCTACGAGCAGTACTTC
TRBV25-1	TRBJ1-6	NA	NA	CASRSNSPLHF	TGTGCCAGCAGATCGAATTCACCCCTCCACTTT
TRBV20-1	TRBJ2-3	NA	NA	CSAFSGTDTQYF	TGCAGTGCCTTTTCGGGCACAGATACGCAGTATTTT
TRBV6-6	TRBJ2-1	NA	NA	CASRTGRPGSYNEQFF	TGTGCCAGCAGGACCGGGCGACCGGGCTCCTACAATGAGCAGTTCTTC
TRBV19	TRBJ2-1	NA	NA	CASSIDLYGDEQFF	TGTGCCAGTAGTATAGATCTATACGGCGATGAGCAGTTCTTC
TRBV20-1	TRBJ2-7	NA	once	CSARRPGRDSSYEQYF	TGCAGTGCCCGACGACCGGGACGAGATAGCTCCTACGAGCAGTACTTC
TRBV20-1	TRBJ1-1	TRBD1	NA	CSAHGQGNTEAFF	TGCAGTGCCCACGGACAGGGAAACACTGAAGCTTTCTTT
TRBV6-5	TRBJ2-7	NA	few	CASSYSSTIKWYF	TGTGCCAGCAGTTACTCGAGCACTATAAAGTGGTACTTC
TRBV20-1	TRBJ1-4	NA	once	CSARSGADEKLFF	TGCAGTGCTAGATCAGGGGCCGATGAAAAACTGTTTTTT
TRBV20-1	TRBJ2-7	TRBD2	NA	CSARDPLAGVREQYF	TGCAGTGCTAGAGACCCGCTAGCGGGAGTTCGCGAGCAGTACTTC
TRBV4-3	TRBJ2-5	TRBD2	many	CASSQAGGRKRETQYF	TGCGCCAGCAGCCAAGCGGGAGGGAGGAAAAGAGAGACCCAGTACTTC
TRBV7-9	TRBJ2-1	NA	NA	CASSLRPDPYNEQFF	TGTGCCAGCAGCTTAAGACCCGATCCCTACAATGAGCAGTTCTTC
TRBV6-2/TRBV6-3	TRBJ2-1	TRBD1	NA	CASSSRTGIAFYNEQFF	TGTGCCAGCAGTTCCCGGACAGGAATAGCATTCTACAATGAGCAGTTCTTC
TRBV28	TRBJ1-6	NA	few	CASRGTVPHSPLHF	TGTGCCAGCCGAGGCACAGTACCGCATTCACCCCTCCACTTT
TRBV4-2	TRBJ2-1	TRBD2	NA	CASSQSDGGAFAQFF	TGTGCCAGCAGCCAGTCGGACGGGGGGGCCTTCGCGCAGTTCTTC
TRBV4-3	TRBJ2-2	TRBD2	NA	CASSQDQPSGDTGELFF	TGCGCCAGCAGCCAAGATCAGCCTAGCGGAGACACCGGGGAGCTGTTTTTT
TRBV3-1	TRBJ2-3	TRBD2	few	CASSQFSGGAIDTQYF	TGTGCCAGCAGCCAATTTAGCGGGGGGGCAATAGATACGCAGTATTTT
TRBV20-1	TRBJ1-5	TRBD1	few	CSAGDRGNSNQPQHF	TGCAGTGCCGGGGACAGGGGAAATAGCAATCAGCCCCAGCATTTT
TRBV3-1	TRBJ2-1	TRBD2	few	CASSRGLAGGYNEQFF	TGTGCCAGCAGCCGGGGACTAGCGGGAGGGTACAATGAGCAGTTCTTC
TRBV11-2	TRBJ2-7	TRBD1	NA	CASSSGTGGRKQEAQYF	TGTGCCAGCAGCTCCGGGACAGGGGGCCGCAAGCAAGAGGCCCAGTACTTC
TRBV5-6	TRBJ1-2	NA	NA	CASSLVGSYYGYTF	TGTGCCAGCAGCTTGGTCGGTAGCTACTATGGCTACACCTTC
TRBV20-1	TRBJ2-3	NA	NA	CSARDPNTDTQYF	TGCAGTGCTAGAGACCCAAACACAGATACGCAGTATTTT
TRBV7-8	TRBJ2-7	TRBD2	NA	CASSLDRGLVGYEQYF	TGTGCCAGCAGCTTAGATAGGGGACTAGTGGGCTACGAGCAGTACTTC
TRBV7-3	TRBJ2-3	TRBD2	few	CASSSQTSGSTDTQYF	TGTGCCAGCAGCTCTCAGACTAGCGGGAGCACAGATACGCAGTATTTT
TRBV7-6	TRBJ2-7	TRBD2	NA	CASSPRTSGESYEQYF	TGTGCCAGCAGCCCACGGACTAGCGGAGAATCCTACGAGCAGTACTTC
TRBV7-2	TRBJ2-1	NA	many	CASSSQGRNEQFF	TGTGCCAGCAGCTCACAGGGGAGGAATGAGCAGTTCTTC
TRBV6-1	TRBJ1-2	NA	NA	CASSEPGRGTMVYTF	TGTGCCAGCAGTGAACCGGGACGGGGGACTATGGTCTACACCTTC
TRBV6-1	TRBJ2-1	NA	few	CASSPQESSYNEQFF	TGTGCCAGCAGTCCTCAGGAGAGCTCCTACAATGAGCAGTTCTTC
TRBV6-5	TRBJ2-2	TRBD1	NA	CASSYSGTGASGNTGELFF	TGTGCCAGCAGTTACTCGGGGACAGGGGCTTCAGGGAACACCGGGGAGCTGTTTTTT
TRBV21-1	TRBJ2-1	NA	few	CASSTQRNEQFF	TGTGCCAGCAGCACTCAGAGGAATGAGCAGTTCTTC
TRBV29-1	TRBJ2-1	NA	few	CSVEVQAWYNEQFF	TGCAGCGTTGAAGTTCAGGCCTGGTACAATGAGCAGTTCTTC
TRBV18	TRBJ2-7	NA	NA	CASSPTPLNEQYF	TGTGCCAGCTCTCCAACCCCCCTCAATGAGCAGTACTTC
TRBV10-3	TRBJ2-3	NA	NA	CAISDVRRGITDTQYF	TGTGCCATCAGTGACGTTAGACGGGGCATCACAGATACGCAGTATTTT
TRBV9	TRBJ2-6	NA	NA	CASNSFAGANVLTF	TGTGCCAGCAACAGTTTTGCTGGGGCCAACGTCCTGACTTTC
TRBV21-1	TRBJ2-1	NA	few	CASSKEMRPSSYNEQFF	TGTGCCAGCAGCAAAGAGATGCGGCCGAGCTCCTACAATGAGCAGTTCTTC
TRBV7-3	TRBJ2-3	TRBD2	few	CASSLMGFTSGSRTDTQYF	TGTGCCAGCAGCTTAATGGGCTTCACAAGCGGGAGTCGCACAGATACGCAGTATTTT